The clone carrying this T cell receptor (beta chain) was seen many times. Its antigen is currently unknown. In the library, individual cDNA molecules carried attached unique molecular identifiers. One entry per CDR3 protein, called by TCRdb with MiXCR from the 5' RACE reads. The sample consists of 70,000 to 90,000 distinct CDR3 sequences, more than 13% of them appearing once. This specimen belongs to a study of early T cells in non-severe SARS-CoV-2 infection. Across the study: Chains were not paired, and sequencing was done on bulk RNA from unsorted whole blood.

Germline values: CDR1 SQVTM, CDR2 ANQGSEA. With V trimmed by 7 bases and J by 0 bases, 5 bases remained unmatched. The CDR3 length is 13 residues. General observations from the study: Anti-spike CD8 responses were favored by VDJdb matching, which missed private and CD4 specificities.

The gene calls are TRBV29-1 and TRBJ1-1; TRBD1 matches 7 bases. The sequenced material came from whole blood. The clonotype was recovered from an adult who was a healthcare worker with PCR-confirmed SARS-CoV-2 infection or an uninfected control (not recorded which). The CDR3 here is CSATGQMNTEAFF. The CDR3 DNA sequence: TGCAGCGCGACAGGGCAGATGAACACTGAAGCTTTCTTT.